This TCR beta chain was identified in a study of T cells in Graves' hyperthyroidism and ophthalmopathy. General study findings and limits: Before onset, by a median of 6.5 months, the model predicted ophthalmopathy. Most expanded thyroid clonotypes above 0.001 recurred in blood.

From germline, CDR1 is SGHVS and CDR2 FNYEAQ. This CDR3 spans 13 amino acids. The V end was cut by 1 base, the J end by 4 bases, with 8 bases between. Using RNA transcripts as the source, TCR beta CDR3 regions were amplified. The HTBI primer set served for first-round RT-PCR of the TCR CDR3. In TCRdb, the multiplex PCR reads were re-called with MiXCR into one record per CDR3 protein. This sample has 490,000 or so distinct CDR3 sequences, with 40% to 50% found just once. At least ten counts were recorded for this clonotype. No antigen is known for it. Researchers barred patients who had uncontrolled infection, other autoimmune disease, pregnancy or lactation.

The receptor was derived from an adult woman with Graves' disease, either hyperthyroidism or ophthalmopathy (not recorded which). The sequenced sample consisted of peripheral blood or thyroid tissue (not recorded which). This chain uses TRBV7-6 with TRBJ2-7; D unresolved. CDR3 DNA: TGTGCCAGCAGCTTAGGTGCGGTGTACGAGCAGTACTTC. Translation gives CASSLGAVYEQYF.